This TCR beta chain was observed in a study of blood T cell repertoires in COVID-19. Across the study: Samples came from the United States, Italy and Spain, spanning acute and convalescent COVID-19. Nucleic acid was either cDNA or gDNA, and it came from T cells, B-cell-depleted T cells, or PBMCs.

This clone was seen more than once but under ten times. The CDR3 runs to 14 residues. CDR1 and CDR2 from the germline V gene are LGHDT and YNNKEL (reference sequence). V was clipped by 3 bases and J by 9 bases, with 15 bases between them. The authors' processing: The authors estimated nucleated cell counts from reference gene primer amplification. Generated by immunoSEQ multiplex PCR, the TCRdb table keeps only in-frame clones and is missing some. The D gene and trimming were derived from the DNA, and the V and J assignments and clone size from that table. The sample contains about 120,000 clones, roughly 69% of which appear only once.

The TCR comes from a woman in her seventies with acute or convalescent COVID-19. Material for sequencing was peripheral blood. The chain is built from TRBV3-1 (or the pseudogene TRBV3-2) and TRBJ2-1; D possibly corresponds to TRBD1 (5 bases). CDR3 bases: TGTGCCAGCAGCCACTCTGCGCAGGGCGGTGAGCAGTTCTTC. It codes for CASSHSAQGGEQFF.